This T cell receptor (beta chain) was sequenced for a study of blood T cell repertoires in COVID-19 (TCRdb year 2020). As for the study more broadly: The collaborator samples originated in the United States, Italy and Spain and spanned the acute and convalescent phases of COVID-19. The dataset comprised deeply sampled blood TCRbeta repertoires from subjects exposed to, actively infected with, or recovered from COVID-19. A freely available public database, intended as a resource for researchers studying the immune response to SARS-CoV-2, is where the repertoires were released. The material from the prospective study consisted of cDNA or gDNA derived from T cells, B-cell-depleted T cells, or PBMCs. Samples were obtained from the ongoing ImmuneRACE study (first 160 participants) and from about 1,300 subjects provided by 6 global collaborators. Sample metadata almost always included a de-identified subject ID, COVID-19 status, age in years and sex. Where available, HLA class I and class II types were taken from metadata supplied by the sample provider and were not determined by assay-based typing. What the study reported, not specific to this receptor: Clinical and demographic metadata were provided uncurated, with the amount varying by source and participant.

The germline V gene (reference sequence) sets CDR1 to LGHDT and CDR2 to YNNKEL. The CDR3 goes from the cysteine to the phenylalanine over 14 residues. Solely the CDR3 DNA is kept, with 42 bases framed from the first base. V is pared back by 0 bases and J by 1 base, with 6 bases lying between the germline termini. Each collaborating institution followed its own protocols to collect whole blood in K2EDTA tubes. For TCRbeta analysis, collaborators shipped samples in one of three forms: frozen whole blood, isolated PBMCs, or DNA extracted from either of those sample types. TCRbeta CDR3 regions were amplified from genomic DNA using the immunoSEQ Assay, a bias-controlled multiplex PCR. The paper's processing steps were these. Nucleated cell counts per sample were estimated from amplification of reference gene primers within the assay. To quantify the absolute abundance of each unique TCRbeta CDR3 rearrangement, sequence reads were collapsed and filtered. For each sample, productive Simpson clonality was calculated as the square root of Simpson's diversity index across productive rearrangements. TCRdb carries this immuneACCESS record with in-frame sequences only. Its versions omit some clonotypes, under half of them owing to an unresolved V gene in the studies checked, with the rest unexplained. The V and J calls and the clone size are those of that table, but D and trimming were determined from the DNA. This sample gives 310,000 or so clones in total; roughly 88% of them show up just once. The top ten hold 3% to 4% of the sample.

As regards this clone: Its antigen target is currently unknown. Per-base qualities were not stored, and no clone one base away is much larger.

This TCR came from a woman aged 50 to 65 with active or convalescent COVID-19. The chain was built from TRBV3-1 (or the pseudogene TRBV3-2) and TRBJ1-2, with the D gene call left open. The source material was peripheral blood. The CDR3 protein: CASSQDRRNYGYTF. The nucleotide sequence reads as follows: TGTGCCAGCAGCCAAGACAGGCGTAACTATGGCTACACCTTC.